The 3 T cell receptor beta chains below were found in one sample sequenced in a study of Tregs in tolerant kidney transplant recipients. Profiled with immunoSEQ multiplex PCR; TCRdb holds only in-frame clones, not every one. The sample lists roughly 45,000 clones, under 95% occurring once. The sample was Tregs from blood. These receptors originate from a human donor in good health.

The CDR3 bases are TGTGCCAGCAGCTTAGGCCAGGGTGGGAATTCACCCCTCCACTTT. Amino acid sequence: CASSLGQGGNSPLHF. The chain has TRBV7-9 and TRBJ1-6; the D gene is possibly TRBD1 (5 bases). Germline V CDR1 and CDR2: SEHNR, FQNEAQ (reference sequence). This CDR3 has 15 amino acids. V was cut by 1 base and J by 7 bases, with 11 bases left in between.

V and J are TRBV5-6 and TRBJ1-2; no firm D call. Trimming left V 1 base short and J 4 bases short, with 14 bases between. This CDR3 has 15 amino acids. Germline V gene data show CDR1 as SGHDT and CDR2 as YYEEEE. DNA of the CDR3: TGTGCCAGCAGCTTGATATCTCGGTCTCTCTATGGCTACACCTTC. This translates into CASSLISRSLYGYTF.

This clone was recorded once. The CDR3 region has the DNA TGTGCCAGCAGCTTGGGACTGACAACTAATGAAAAACTGTTTTTT. Encoded protein: CASSLGLTTNEKLFF. The chain is built from TRBV5-4 and TRBJ1-4; no reliable D call. Trimming shortened V by 0 bases and J by 0 bases, and 6 bases separated the two germline ends. There are 15 residues in the CDR3. Germline V CDR1 and CDR2: SGHNT, YYREEE (reference sequence). The variable domain in full, completed from reference TRBV5-4 and TRBJ1-4, reads ETGVTQSPTHLIKTRGQQVTLRCSSQSGHNTVSWYQQALGQGPQFIFQYYREEENGRGNFPPRFSGLQFPNYSSELNVNALELDDSALYLCASSLGLTTNEKLFFGSGTQLSVL.